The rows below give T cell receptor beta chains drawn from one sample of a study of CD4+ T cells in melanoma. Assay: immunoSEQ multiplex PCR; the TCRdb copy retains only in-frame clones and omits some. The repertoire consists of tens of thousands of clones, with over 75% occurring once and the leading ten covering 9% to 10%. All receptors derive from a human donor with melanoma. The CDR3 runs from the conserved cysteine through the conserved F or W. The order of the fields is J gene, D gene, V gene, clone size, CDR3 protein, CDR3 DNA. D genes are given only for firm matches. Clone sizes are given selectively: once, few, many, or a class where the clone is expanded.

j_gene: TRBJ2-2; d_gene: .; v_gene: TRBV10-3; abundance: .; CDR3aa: CATTPGAANTGELFF; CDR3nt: TGTGCCACTACGCCCGGGGCAGCGAACACCGGGGAGCTGTTTTTT
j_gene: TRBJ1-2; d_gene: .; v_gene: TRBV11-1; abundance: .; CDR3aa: CASSSNRVAGTNYGYTF; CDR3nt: TGTGCCAGCAGCTCGAACAGGGTGGCGGGAACTAACTATGGCTACACCTTC
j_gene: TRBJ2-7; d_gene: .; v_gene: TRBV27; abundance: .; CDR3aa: CAGSLSGADEQYF; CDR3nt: TGTGCCGGCAGTTTATCGGGAGCTGACGAGCAGTACTTC
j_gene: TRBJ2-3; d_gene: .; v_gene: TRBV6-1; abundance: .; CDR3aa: CASSEVKGTQYF; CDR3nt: TGTGCCAGCAGTGAAGTCAAGGGCACGCAGTATTTT
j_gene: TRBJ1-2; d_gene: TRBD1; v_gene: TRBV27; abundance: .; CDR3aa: CASSLTGAYGYTF; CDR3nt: TGTGCCAGCAGTTTGACAGGGGCCTATGGCTACACCTTC
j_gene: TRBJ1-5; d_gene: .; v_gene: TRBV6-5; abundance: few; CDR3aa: CASSLSPTGNQPQHF; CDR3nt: TGTGCCAGCAGTCTCTCACCGACAGGCAATCAGCCCCAGCATTTT
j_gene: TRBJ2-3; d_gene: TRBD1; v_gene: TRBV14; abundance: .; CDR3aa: CASSLRTGLTDTQYF; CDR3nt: TGTGCCAGCAGCCTGCGGACAGGCCTCACAGATACGCAGTATTTT
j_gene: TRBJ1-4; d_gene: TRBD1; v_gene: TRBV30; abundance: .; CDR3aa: CAWSVGEGQYNEKLFF; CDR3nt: TGTGCCTGGAGTGTAGGGGAGGGACAGTATAATGAAAAACTGTTTTTT
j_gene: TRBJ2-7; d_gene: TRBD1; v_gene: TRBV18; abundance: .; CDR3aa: CASSLQRQGPYEQYF; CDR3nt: TGTGCCAGCTCACTACAGAGACAGGGACCCTACGAGCAGTACTTC
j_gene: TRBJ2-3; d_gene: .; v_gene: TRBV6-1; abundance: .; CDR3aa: CASNYQGTDTQYF; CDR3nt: TGTGCCAGCAATTATCAGGGCACAGATACGCAGTATTTT
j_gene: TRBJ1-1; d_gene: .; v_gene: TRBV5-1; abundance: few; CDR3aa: CASSLTPVNTEAFF; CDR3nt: TGCGCCAGCAGCTTGACCCCAGTGAACACTGAAGCTTTCTTT
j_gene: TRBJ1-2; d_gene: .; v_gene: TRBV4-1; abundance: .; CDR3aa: CASSQDSPPANYGYTF; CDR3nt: TGCGCCAGCAGCCAAGATAGCCCGCCAGCTAACTATGGCTACACCTTC
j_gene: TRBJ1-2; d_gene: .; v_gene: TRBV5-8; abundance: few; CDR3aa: CASSLTGTDYGYTF; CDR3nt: TGTGCCAGCAGTTTGACCGGGACGGACTATGGCTACACCTTC
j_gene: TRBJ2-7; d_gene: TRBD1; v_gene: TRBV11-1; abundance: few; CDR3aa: CASSLGQGTVRRQYF; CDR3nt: TGTGCCAGCAGCTTAGGACAGGGAACGGTGAGAAGGCAGTACTTC
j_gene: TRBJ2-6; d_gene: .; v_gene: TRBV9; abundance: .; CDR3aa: CASSVAPTGANVLTF; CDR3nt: TGTGCCAGCAGCGTAGCCCCCACTGGGGCCAACGTCCTGACTTTC
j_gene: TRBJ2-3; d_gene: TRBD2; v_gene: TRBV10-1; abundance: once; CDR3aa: CASSRGGLADTQYF; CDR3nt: TGCGCCAGCAGTCGGGGGGGCCTCGCAGATACGCAGTATTTT
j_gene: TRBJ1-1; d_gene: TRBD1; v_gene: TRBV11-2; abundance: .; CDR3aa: CASSRNRGGGTEAFF; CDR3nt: TGTGCCAGCAGCCGTAACAGGGGCGGCGGCACTGAAGCTTTCTTT
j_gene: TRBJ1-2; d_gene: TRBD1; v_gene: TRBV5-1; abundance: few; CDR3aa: CASSLGDRALRGYTF; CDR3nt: TGCGCCAGCAGCTTGGGGGACAGGGCCCTCCGGGGCTACACCTTC
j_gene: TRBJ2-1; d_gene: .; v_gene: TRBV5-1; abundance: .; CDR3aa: CASKVAVSYNEQFF; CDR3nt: TGCGCCAGCAAAGTTGCGGTCTCCTACAATGAGCAGTTCTTC
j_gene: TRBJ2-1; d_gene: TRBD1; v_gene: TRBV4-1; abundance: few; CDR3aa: CASGQDRVNEQFF; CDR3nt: TGCGCCAGCGGACAGGACAGGGTCAATGAGCAGTTCTTC
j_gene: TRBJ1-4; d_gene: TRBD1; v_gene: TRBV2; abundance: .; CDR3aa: CASRKWGLTGADEKLFF; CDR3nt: TGTGCCAGCAGGAAGTGGGGATTGACAGGGGCCGATGAAAAACTGTTTTTT
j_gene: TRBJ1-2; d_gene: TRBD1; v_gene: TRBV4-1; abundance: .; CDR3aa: CASGETGQINYGYTF; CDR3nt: TGCGCCAGCGGCGAGACAGGGCAGATTAACTATGGCTACACCTTC
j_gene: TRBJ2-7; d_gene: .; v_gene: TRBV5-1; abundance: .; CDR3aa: CASSADNSYEQYF; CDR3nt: TGCGCCAGCAGCGCGGACAATTCCTACGAGCAGTACTTC
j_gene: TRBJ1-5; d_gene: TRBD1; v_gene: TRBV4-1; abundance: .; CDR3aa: CASSQPGQRRINQPQHF; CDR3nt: TGCGCCAGCAGCCAACCGGGACAGAGGAGAATCAATCAGCCCCAGCATTTT
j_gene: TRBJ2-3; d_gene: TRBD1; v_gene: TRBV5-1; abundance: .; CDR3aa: CASSLPGQGADTQYF; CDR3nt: TGCGCCAGCAGCTTGCCAGGACAGGGGGCAGATACGCAGTATTTT
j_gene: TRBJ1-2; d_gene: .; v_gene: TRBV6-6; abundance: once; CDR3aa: CASSNGQIYGYTF; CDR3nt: TGTGCCAGCAGCAATGGACAGATCTATGGCTACACCTTC
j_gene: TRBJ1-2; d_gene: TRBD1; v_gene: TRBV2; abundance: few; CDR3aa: CASSGSGQGSLYGYTF; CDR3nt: TGTGCCAGCAGTGGTTCCGGACAGGGGAGTCTCTATGGCTACACCTTC
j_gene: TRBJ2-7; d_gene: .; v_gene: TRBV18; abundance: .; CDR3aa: CASSRSGIPPYEQYF; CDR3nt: TGTGCCAGCTCACGGTCAGGTATCCCGCCCTACGAGCAGTACTTC
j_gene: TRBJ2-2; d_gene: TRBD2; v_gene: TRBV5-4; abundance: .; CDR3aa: CASSNFGTSGMTGTGELFF; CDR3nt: TGTGCCAGCAGCAATTTCGGGACTAGCGGGATGACAGGGACCGGGGAGCTGTTTTTT
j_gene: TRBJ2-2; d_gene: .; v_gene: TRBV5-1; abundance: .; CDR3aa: CASSLDGPNTGELFF; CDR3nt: TGCGCCAGCAGCTTGGACGGTCCGAACACCGGGGAGCTGTTTTTT
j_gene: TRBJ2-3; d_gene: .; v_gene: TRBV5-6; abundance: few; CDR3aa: CASSSWARYTDTQYF; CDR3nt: TGTGCCAGCAGCTCCTGGGCCCGCTACACAGATACGCAGTATTTT
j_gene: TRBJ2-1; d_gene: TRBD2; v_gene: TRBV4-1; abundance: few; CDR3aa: CASSRGTSGGLVSYNEQFF; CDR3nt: TGCGCCAGCAGCCGAGGGACTAGCGGGGGCCTGGTATCCTACAATGAGCAGTTCTTC
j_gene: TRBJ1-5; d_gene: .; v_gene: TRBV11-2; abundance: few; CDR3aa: CASSLGHRDQPQHF; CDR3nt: TGTGCCAGCAGCTTAGGGCACAGGGATCAGCCCCAGCATTTT
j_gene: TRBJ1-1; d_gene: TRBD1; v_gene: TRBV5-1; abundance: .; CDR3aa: CASSLNDRGFMNTEAFF; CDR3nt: TGCGCCAGCAGCTTGAATGACAGGGGCTTCATGAACACTGAAGCTTTCTTT
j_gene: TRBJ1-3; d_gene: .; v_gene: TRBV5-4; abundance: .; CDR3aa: CASSGPGTLRNTIYF; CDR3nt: TGTGCCAGCAGCGGACCGGGGACGCTGAGGAACACCATATATTTT
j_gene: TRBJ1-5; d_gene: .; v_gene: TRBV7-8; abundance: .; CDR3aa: CASSLARSRSNQPQHF; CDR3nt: TGTGCCAGCAGCTTAGCGAGGTCCCGGAGCAATCAGCCCCAGCATTTT
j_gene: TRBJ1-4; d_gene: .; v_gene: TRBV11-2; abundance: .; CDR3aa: CASSPNRDSNEKLFF; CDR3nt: TGTGCCAGCAGCCCAAACCGGGACTCTAATGAAAAACTGTTTTTT
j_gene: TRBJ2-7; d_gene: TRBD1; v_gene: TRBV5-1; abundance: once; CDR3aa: CASSVSQGVQGEQYF; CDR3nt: TGCGCCAGCAGCGTATCACAGGGGGTCCAGGGCGAGCAGTACTTC
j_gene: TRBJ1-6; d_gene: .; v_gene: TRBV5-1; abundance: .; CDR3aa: CASKVGDNSPLHF; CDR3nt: TGCGCCAGCAAAGTTGGGGACAATTCACCCCTCCACTTT
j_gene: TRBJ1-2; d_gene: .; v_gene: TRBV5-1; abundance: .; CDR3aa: CASSLGDMSGYGYTF; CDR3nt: TGCGCCAGCAGCTTGGGGGACATGTCCGGCTATGGCTACACCTTC
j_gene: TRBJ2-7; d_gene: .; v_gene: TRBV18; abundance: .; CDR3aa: CASSQGVSSYEQYF; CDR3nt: TGTGCCAGCTCACAGGGAGTCAGCTCCTACGAGCAGTACTTC
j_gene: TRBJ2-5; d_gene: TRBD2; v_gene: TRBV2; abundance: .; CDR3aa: CATSLAGGETQYF; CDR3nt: TGTGCCACCTCACTAGCGGGGGGAGAGACCCAGTACTTC